This TCR beta chain was captured by sequencing in a study of cytomegalovirus exposure and HLA in healthy donors. About the research overall: Sequencing of about 179 million T cells in an earlier analysis found 120 million or so unique TCR beta sequences. Overall study results and limits: TCR beta V- and J-gene trimming, according to a later analysis, was linked to a missense DCLRE1C variant. Previously analyzed data showed that most TCR beta V segments were productive at a frequency of about 87% or about 30%. In terms of immune exposure information, only CMV serostatus was available.

This CDR3 is 13 amino acids long. Germline values: CDR1 MNHEY, CDR2 SVGAGI. Primers included in the PCR were 60 Vbeta and 13 Jbeta primers. TCRdb keeps only in-frame clones here, not all; method: immunoSEQ multiplex PCR. The sample records about 200,000 clones, around 77% being singletons. As to this clone: What it binds is not known.

The sequencing input was PBMCs. This clonotype was sampled from a woman under 40 in good health and CMV-seronegative. The chain joins TRBV6-5 to TRBJ2-5; tentatively, D is TRBD1 (5 bases). The J call may be mistaken, given a closer DNA end match to TRBJ2-7. The CDR3 region has the DNA TGTGCCAGCACCCCCGGCAGGGCCTACGAGCAGTACTTC. This encodes CASTPGRAYEQYF.